This TCR beta chain stems from a study of CD8 T cells in ankylosing spondylitis. The study's findings and limits: Researchers report that disease-linked clones proved CD8+ and relatively rare in peripheral blood. For ankylosing spondylitis blood, a TCR beta motif of 7 or 8 highly homologous variants appeared characteristic.

Of note for this clonotype: Its antigen is undetermined.

Germline lookup yields CDR1 LNHNV and CDR2 YYDKDF (reference sequence). This CDR3 comprises 13 residues. The germline V and J ends were trimmed by 8 bases and 4 bases, with 12 bases remaining between them. TCRdb itself ran the 5' RACE reads through MiXCR, one entry per CDR3 protein. The sample records fewer than 500,000 distinct CDR3 sequences, around 20% being singletons. The clonotype originates from a male donor with ankylosing spondylitis. Material: blood, either unsorted or a sorted T cell fraction (not recorded which). The chain employs TRBV15 and TRBJ1-5, with no clear D. The CDR3 protein is CATDAQSNQPQHF. Here the CDR3 DNA reads TGTGCCACCGACGCACAGTCAAATCAGCCCCAGCATTTT.